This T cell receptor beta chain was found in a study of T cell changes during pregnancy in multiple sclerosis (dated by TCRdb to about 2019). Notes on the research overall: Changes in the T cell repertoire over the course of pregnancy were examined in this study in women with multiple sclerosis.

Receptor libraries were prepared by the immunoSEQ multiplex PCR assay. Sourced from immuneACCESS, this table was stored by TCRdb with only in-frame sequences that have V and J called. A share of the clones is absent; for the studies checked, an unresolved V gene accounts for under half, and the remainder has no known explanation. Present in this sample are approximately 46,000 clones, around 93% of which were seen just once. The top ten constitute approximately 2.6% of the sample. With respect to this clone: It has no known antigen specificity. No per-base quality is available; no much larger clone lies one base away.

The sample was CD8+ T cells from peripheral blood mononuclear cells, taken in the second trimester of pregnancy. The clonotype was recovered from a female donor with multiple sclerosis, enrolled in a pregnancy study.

The CDR3 protein sequence reads: CASSLGFGGESNQPQHF. At the DNA level, the sequence is TGTGCCAGCAGCTTAGGATTCGGGGGGGAATCAAATCAGCCCCAGCATTTT. The chain was built from TRBV7-9 and TRBJ1-5; the D gene is perhaps TRBD1, from 5 matching bases. V gives up 1 base and J gives up 4 bases, and the segment between their germline ends measures 17 bases. According to the germline V gene (reference sequence), CDR1 reads SEHNR and CDR2 reads FQNEAQ. The CDR3 runs 17 amino acids, cysteine and phenylalanine included. The DNA shown is the 51-base CDR3, in frame from base 1.